Each of the 4 T cell receptor beta chains below was sequenced from the same sample in a study of cytomegalovirus exposure and HLA in healthy donors. The PCR employed 60 Vbeta primers together with 13 Jbeta primers. Sequencing was performed with immunoSEQ multiplex PCR; in TCRdb, only in-frame clones are kept and a portion is missing. Among about 120,000 clones listed, 60% to 85% were seen once. Sequenced input: PBMCs. These TCRs come from a woman in her twenties or thirties in good health and CMV-seropositive.

The V call is TRBV9, the J call TRBJ2-7; D is perhaps TRBD2 (6 bases). This CDR3 spans 10 amino acids. Germline CDR1 reads SGDLS; CDR2 reads YYNGEE. V was pared by 7 bases and J by 4 bases, with 6 bases between. The CDR3 region has the DNA TGTGCCAGCCGGGAGTACGAGCAGTACTTC. This codes for CASREYEQYF.

This clone appeared a few times. The chain uses TRBV2 and TRBJ2-3, with D hard to call. Germline V CDR1 and CDR2: SNHLY, FYNNEI. The V and J ends lost 2 bases and 1 base respectively, with 4 bases between them. The CDR3 extends over 13 amino acids. The CDR3 region has the DNA TGTGCCAGCAGTGAATCGGGCACAGATACGCAGTATTTT. Its protein product is CASSESGTDTQYF. Based on the CDR3 plus reference TRBV2 and TRBJ2-3, the full variable domain is EPEVTQTPSHQVTQMGQEVILRCVPISNHLYFYWYRQILGQKVEFLVSFYNNEISEKSEIFDDQFSVERPDGSNFTLKIRSTKLEDSAMYFCASSESGTDTQYFGPGTRLTVL.

This clone was observed a handful of times. The chain employs TRBV27 and TRBJ2-5, with 9 bases identical to TRBD2. CDR1 is MNHEY and CDR2 is SMNVEV in the germline V gene (reference sequence). V shed 2 bases, J shed 4 bases, and the junction held 2 bases outside the gene matches. This CDR3 is built from 14 residues. CDR3 in DNA: TGTGCCAGCAGTTTAGGCGGGGGGGGAGAGACCCAGTACTTC. This codes for CASSLGGGGETQYF.

Concerning this clone: One end of the junction varies from germline; a read error may be responsible. V is TRBV27 and J is TRBJ2-5, with 8 bases that match TRBD1. Germline CDR1 and CDR2: MNHEY and SMNVEV (reference sequence). This CDR3 has 14 residues. CDR3 region: CASSPTGGQGTQYF. CDR3 nucleotides: TGTGCCAGCAGTCCCACAGGGGGGCAAGGGACCCAGTACTTC.